The TCR beta chain described here comes from a study of kidney transplant recipient with SARS-CoV-2 infection (TCRdb year 2021). Sequencing instrument: Illumina MiSeq. The peripheral T cell repertoire was profiled for human TCRbeta genes. Per the authors' processing: To account for variability over time, differences in clonotype abundance were tested using beta-binomial modelling. Expanded clonotypes were screened against the ImmuneCODE reference database of SARS-CoV-2-associated TCRs and mapped to viral genome regions. Further repertoire analyses covered TRBV gene usage, CDR3 length, CDR3 amino acid overlap between time points, clonotype abundance distributions and Jaccard similarity. The raw public reads went through TCRdb reprocessing: fastp at Q25, MiXCR clone calling, in-frame beta chains kept. Rows matching on CDR3 protein sequence are summarized as one entry with the most common DNA and genes. In this record, the V and J calls reflect TCRdb's handling and not the investigators' own analysis. This sample holds fewer than 250,000 distinct CDR3 sequences; under 35% were observed only once. The ten largest clones add up to almost 7.5% of the sample.

This clonotype has a count of ten or more. Its antigen specificity is not known. Per-base qualities were not stored, and no clone one base away is much larger. The junction carries 24 bases between V and J, which are trimmed by 6 bases and 12 bases respectively. CDR1 and CDR2 are drawn from the germline V gene: MNHEY, SVGAGI. The CDR3, cysteine through phenylalanine, is 14 amino acids long. Only CDR3 DNA remains: 42 bases, in frame from the first base. The time point label for this specimen denotes: pre-pandemic baseline sample and day 111 after first positive SARS-CoV-2 test. Sequenced material: a blood sample, taken at baseline and around day 120 from a kidney transplant recipient. The TCR comes from a male patient in his thirties who had COVID-19 and was a kidney transplant recipient. Some T cells seen after a transplant may have their origin in the graft donor. Here the chain combines TRBV6-5 and TRBJ2-7; a weak D assignment points to TRBD1 (5 bases agree). The bases are TGTGCCAGCAGGTCTCCGAAGAAGGGGCCCAGGCTGTACTTC. It translates to CASRSPKKGPRLYF.